This TCR beta chain came from a study of blood T cell repertoires in COVID-19. Assignments of participants to cohorts depended upon their own reported clinical history. CDR3 length: 15 residues. V was cut by 0 bases and J by 4 bases, with 15 bases left in between. Germline V gene data show CDR1 as GTSNPN and CDR2 as SVGIG (reference sequence). Assay used: immunoSEQ multiplex PCR; TCRdb lists only in-frame clones, some missing. Of some 400,000 clones listed, about 90% are singletons. Sequencing used PBMCs or T cells enriched from blood (not recorded which). The receptor was derived from a woman aged 25 to 45 who had recovered from COVID-19. The chain combines TRBV30 with TRBJ1-2; no reliable D call. CDR3 bases: TGTGCCTGGAGTGTAGGTCCAAATCGGGTCTATGGCTACACCTTC. This gives the protein CAWSVGPNRVYGYTF.